This is a list of T cell receptor beta chains from one sample in a study of blood T cell repertoires in COVID-19. The data were produced by immunoSEQ multiplex PCR, yet TCRdb's version contains in-frame clones alone and is incomplete. This repertoire shows 70,000 to 95,000 clones, around four fifths found once; its top ten account for about 16%. Source material: peripheral blood. Receptor source: a human donor in a cohort sampled during active COVID-19. Each CDR3 is given with its conserved first and last residue. The order of the fields is V gene, J gene, D gene, clone size, CDR3 protein, CDR3 DNA. The D gene is left open where the match is weak. Not every row has a clone size; where given, it reads once, few, many or a size class.

TRBV12-5	TRBJ2-7	-	-	CASGLVRLLTGTTYEQYF	TGTGCTAGTGGTTTGGTACGCCTATTAACAGGGACTACCTACGAGCAGTACTTC
TRBV19	TRBJ2-6	-	-	CASRIGSAGANVLTF	TGTGCCAGTAGGATTGGCAGTGCTGGGGCCAACGTCCTGACTTTC
TRBV19	TRBJ1-2	-	-	CASSPPQGERGYTF	TGTGCCAGTAGTCCCCCACAGGGAGAAAGGGGCTACACCTTC
TRBV2	TRBJ2-7	TRBD1	-	CASRRRQGWSYEQYF	TGTGCCAGCCGGAGACGACAGGGTTGGTCCTACGAGCAGTACTTC
TRBV28	TRBJ2-7	-	few	CASSFLGIMREQYF	TGTGCCAGCAGTTTTCTCGGGATTATGCGCGAGCAGTACTTC
TRBV5-1	TRBJ2-1	-	few	CASSLAEYRNEQFF	TGCGCCAGCAGCTTGGCCGAGTATCGCAATGAGCAGTTCTTC
TRBV5-4	TRBJ1-1	TRBD1	few	CASSPGTGDEAFF	TGTGCCAGCAGCCCAGGGACAGGGGATGAAGCTTTCTTT
TRBV18	TRBJ2-4	-	-	CASSTGGTNIQYF	TGTGCCAGCTCAACCGGGGGAACGAACATTCAGTACTTC
TRBV5-1	TRBJ1-1	TRBD1	-	CASSDGDRATEAFF	TGCGCCAGCAGCGACGGTGACAGGGCCACTGAAGCTTTCTTT
TRBV2	TRBJ2-7	-	-	CASREIQGRNEQYF	TGTGCCAGCAGAGAAATCCAAGGGAGGAACGAGCAGTACTTC
TRBV27	TRBJ2-5	-	-	CASRTRLPETQYF	TGTGCCAGCAGGACTAGACTTCCTGAGACCCAGTACTTC
TRBV5-4	TRBJ1-1	-	-	CASSPGGVGTEAFF	TGTGCCAGCAGCCCCGGCGGGGTCGGAACTGAAGCTTTCTTT
TRBV3-1/TRBV3-2	TRBJ1-1	-	-	CASSQDGRVKEAFF	TGTGCCAGCAGCCAAGATGGCAGGGTAAAAGAAGCTTTCTTT
TRBV30	TRBJ1-6	TRBD1	-	CASPTGLNSPLHF	TGTGCCTCTCCGACAGGGCTTAATTCACCCCTCCACTTT
TRBV4-1	TRBJ2-7	TRBD2	-	CASSQATSGYEQYF	TGCGCCAGCAGCCAGGCCACTAGCGGCTACGAGCAGTACTTC